This T cell receptor beta chain came from a study of blood T cell repertoires in COVID-19. Study-level background: Sites across the United States, Italy and Spain contributed samples from acute and convalescent COVID-19. Sample material is recorded as cDNA or gDNA derived from T cells, B-cell-depleted T cells, or PBMCs.

The germline gives CDR1 MNHEY, CDR2 SVGEGT. The CDR3 length is 17 residues. Original processing notes: Amplifying reference gene primers gave estimates of nucleated cell counts. Profiling relied on immunoSEQ multiplex PCR, and the TCRdb table lists in-frame clones only, not all of them. V and J calls and clone size follow that table, whereas D and trimming were derived from the DNA. The top ten hold 7% to 9.5% of the sample, which has more than 95,000 clones, approximately 84% seen once. In regard to this clone: A much larger clonotype is one base distant, so this may be a read error. Other nucleotide sequences in the sample specify the same CDR3.

This chain connects TRBV6-2 or TRBV6-3 to TRBJ2-2; 8 bases match TRBD1. This TCR was sampled from a man aged 70 or older with active or convalescent COVID-19. Sequencing was done on a sample of peripheral blood. The CDR3 DNA reads TGCGCCAGCAGTGCACTGTGGGACAGGCAATGGGCTGGGGAGCTGTTTTTT. This codes for CASSALWDRQWAGELFF.